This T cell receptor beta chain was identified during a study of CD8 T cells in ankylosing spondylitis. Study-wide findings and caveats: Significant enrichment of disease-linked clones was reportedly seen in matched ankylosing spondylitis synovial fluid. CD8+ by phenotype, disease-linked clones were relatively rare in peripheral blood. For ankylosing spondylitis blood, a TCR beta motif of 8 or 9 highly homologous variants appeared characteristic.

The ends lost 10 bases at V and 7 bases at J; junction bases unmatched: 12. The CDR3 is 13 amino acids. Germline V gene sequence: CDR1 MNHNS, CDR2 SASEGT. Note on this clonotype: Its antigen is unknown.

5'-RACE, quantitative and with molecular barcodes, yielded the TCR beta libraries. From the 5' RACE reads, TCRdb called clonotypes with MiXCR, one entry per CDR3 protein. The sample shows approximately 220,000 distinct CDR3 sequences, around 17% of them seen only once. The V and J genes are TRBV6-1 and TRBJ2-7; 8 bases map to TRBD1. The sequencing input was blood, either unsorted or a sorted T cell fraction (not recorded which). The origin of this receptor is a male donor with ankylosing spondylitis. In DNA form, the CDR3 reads TGTGCCACCTCCGCTGCAGGGGGCCGGGAGCAGTACTTC. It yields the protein CATSAAGGREQYF.